This TCR beta chain was identified in a study of blood T cells in healthy people across ages. Study-level findings and limits: No conclusive comparison of naive versus antigen-experienced cells was possible with unsorted PBMCs. Age advanced and TCR beta diversity per million T cells fell, roughly linearly.

This clonotype has more than one count but fewer than ten. What it binds is not known. Combining a sample-barcoded 5' primer with a J-beta primer mix, a second PCR ran for roughly 7 to 11 cycles. Each single sample gave us at least 2.5 million CDR3-containing paired-end reads. TCRdb re-called the 5' RACE reads through MiXCR, storing one row per CDR3 protein. The sample records under 1,000,000 distinct CDR3 sequences, roughly 34% being singletons. There are 15 residues in the CDR3. Between the trimmed V and J ends, which lost 5 bases and 3 bases, there was a span of 14 bases. Per germline, CDR1 MNHNY and CDR2 SVGAGI (reference sequence).

The genes are TRBV6-6 and TRBJ2-1; D gene ambiguous. The source of this sequence is a man between 18 and 29 years old in good health. Material for sequencing was blood. The CDR3 loop reads CASSLQQWVYNEQFF. CDR3 DNA: TGTGCCAGCAGTCTCCAGCAGTGGGTCTACAATGAGCAGTTCTTC.